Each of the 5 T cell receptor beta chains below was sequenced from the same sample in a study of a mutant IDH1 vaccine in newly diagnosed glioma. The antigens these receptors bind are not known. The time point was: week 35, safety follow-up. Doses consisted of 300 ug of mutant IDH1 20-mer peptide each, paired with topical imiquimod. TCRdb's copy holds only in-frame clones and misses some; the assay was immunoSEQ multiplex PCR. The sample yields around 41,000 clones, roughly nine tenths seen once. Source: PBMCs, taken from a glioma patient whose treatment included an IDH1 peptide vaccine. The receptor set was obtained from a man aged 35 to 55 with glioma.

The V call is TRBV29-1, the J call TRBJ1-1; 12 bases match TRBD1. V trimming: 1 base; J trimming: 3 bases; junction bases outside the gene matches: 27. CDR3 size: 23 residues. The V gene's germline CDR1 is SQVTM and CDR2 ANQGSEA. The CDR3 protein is CSVEARPGQGARGPILVDTEAFF. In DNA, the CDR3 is TGCAGCGTTGAAGCCCGACCGGGACAGGGGGCGCGGGGGCCGATATTGGTGGACACTGAAGCTTTCTTT.

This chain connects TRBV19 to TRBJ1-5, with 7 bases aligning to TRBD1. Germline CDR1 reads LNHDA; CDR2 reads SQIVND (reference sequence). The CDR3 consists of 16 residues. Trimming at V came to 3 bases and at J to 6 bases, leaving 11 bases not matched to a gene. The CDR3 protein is CASSIAAPGGGQPQHF. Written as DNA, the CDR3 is TGTGCCAGTAGTATCGCCGCGCCAGGGGGGGGTCAGCCCCAGCATTTT.

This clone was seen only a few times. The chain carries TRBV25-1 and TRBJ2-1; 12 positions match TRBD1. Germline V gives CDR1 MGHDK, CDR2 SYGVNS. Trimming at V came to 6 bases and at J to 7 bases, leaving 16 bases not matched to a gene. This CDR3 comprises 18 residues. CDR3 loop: CASRVYGGGQGAWNEQFF. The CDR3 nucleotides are TGTGCCAGCAGAGTATATGGCGGGGGACAGGGGGCTTGGAATGAGCAGTTCTTC.

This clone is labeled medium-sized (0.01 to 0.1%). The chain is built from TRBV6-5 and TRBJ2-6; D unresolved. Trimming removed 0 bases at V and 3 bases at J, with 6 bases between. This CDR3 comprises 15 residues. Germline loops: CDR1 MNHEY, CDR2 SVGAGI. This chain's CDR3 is CASSYSLDGANVLTF. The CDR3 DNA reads TGTGCCAGCAGTTACTCGCTAGATGGGGCCAACGTCCTGACTTTC.

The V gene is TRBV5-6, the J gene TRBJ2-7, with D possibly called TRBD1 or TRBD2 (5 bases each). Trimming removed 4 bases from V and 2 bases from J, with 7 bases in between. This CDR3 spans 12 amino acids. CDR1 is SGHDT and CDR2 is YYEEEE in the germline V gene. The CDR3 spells CASSRGAYEQYV. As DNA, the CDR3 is TGTGCCAGCAGCCGGGGCGCCTACGAGCAGTACGTC.